This record covers a single T cell receptor beta chain. CDR1 is SNHLY, CDR2 FYNNEI, per germline. The trim removed 5 bases at V and 4 bases at J, leaving 8 bases unmatched. The CDR3 is 16 amino acids. The data derive from a study of cytomegalovirus exposure and HLA in healthy donors. The primer mix had 60 Vbeta and 13 Jbeta primers. Repertoires were generated with immunoSEQ multiplex PCR, while TCRdb's copy carries only in-frame clones and drops some. The sample has about 210,000 clones, roughly 82% seen once. The sequenced sample was PBMCs. This sequence joins TRBV2 and TRBJ2-5; 12 nucleotides match TRBD2. The clonotype was recovered from a middle-aged man in good health and CMV-seropositive. The DNA of the CDR3 is TGTGCCAGCAGTATCCTAGCGGGAGGGCCCTCAGAGACCCAGTACTTC. It codes for CASSILAGGPSETQYF. Looking up the rest from reference TRBV2 and TRBJ2-5 gives the full variable domain: EPEVTQTPSHQVTQMGQEVILRCVPISNHLYFYWYRQILGQKVEFLVSFYNNEISEKSEIFDDQFSVERPDGSNFTLKIRSTKLEDSAMYFCASSILAGGPSETQYFGPGTRLLVL.